The rows below give T cell receptor beta chains drawn from one sample of a study of T cells in Graves' hyperthyroidism and ophthalmopathy. TCRdb re-analysed the multiplex PCR reads in MiXCR, keeping a single row per CDR3 protein. The sample records roughly 400,000 distinct CDR3 sequences, 20% to 25% being singletons. Specimen: blood. Every receptor here comes from a middle-aged man with Graves' hyperthyroidism. CDR3s include the opening cysteine and the closing phenylalanine or tryptophan. D genes are given only for firm matches. Rows may omit the clone size; those that give it use once, few, many or a size class.

TRBV15	TRBD1	few	TRBJ2-4	CATSNGQGGKNIQYF	TGTGCCACCAGCAACGGACAGGGGGGCAAAAACATTCAGTACTTC
TRBV20-1	TRBD1	.	TRBJ1-2	CSASSRTGEGYTF	TGCAGTGCTAGTTCACGGACAGGGGAAGGCTACACCTTC
TRBV20-1	.	.	TRBJ2-4	CSGSGLTKNIQYF	TGCAGTGGGAGCGGGCTAACCAAAAACATTCAGTACTTC
TRBV7-9	TRBD2	.	TRBJ2-3	CASSPRLAGVKGTQYF	TGTGCCAGCAGCCCCCGTTTAGCGGGAGTGAAGGGTACGCAGTATTTT
TRBV24-1	TRBD1	.	TRBJ2-2	CATSDQTGGLAGELFF	TGTGCCACCAGCGATCAGACAGGGGGCCTGGCCGGGGAGCTGTTTTTT
TRBV28	.	many	TRBJ2-1	CASSVLGASAYNEQFF	TGTGCCAGCAGTGTGCTTGGGGCTAGCGCCTACAATGAGCAGTTCTTC
TRBV29-1	.	few	TRBJ2-1	CSVDKLGIWDEQFF	TGCAGCGTTGACAAGTTGGGGATATGGGATGAGCAGTTCTTC
TRBV12-3/TRBV12-4	.	.	TRBJ2-5	CASSFSFNQETQYF	TGTGCCAGCAGTTTTTCGTTCAATCAAGAGACCCAGTACTTC
TRBV2	TRBD1	.	TRBJ1-1	CARTGLGGMNTEAFF	TGTGCCAGGACAGGGCTAGGAGGGATGAACACTGAAGCTTTCTTT
TRBV6-1	.	many	TRBJ2-1	CASRYTAYSSYNEQFF	TGTGCCAGCAGGTACACAGCTTACAGCTCCTACAATGAGCAGTTCTTC
TRBV20-1	.	.	TRBJ1-5	CSARDLDYQPQHF	TGCAGTGCTAGAGATCTGGATTATCAGCCCCAGCATTTT
TRBV28	.	.	TRBJ2-1	CASSINGHNEQFF	TGTGCCAGCAGTATAAACGGTCACAATGAGCAGTTCTTC
TRBV29-1	.	few	TRBJ2-5	CSVVASTGTQYF	TGCAGCGTTGTGGCTAGCACTGGGACCCAGTACTTC
TRBV20-1	.	.	TRBJ2-3	CSASRQGSVDTQYF	TGCAGTGCTAGTCGGCAGGGCAGCGTGGATACGCAGTATTTT
TRBV3-1	.	many	TRBJ2-1	CASSGGSNEQFF	TGTGCCAGCAGCGGGGGTAGTAATGAGCAGTTCTTC
TRBV3-1	.	many	TRBJ1-1	CASSQAMGTEAFF	TGTGCCAGCAGCCAAGCCATGGGCACTGAAGCTTTCTTT
TRBV5-1	.	.	TRBJ2-7	CASSLDAVSSYEQYF	TGCGCCAGCAGCTTGGATGCGGTAAGCTCCTACGAGCAGTACTTC
TRBV5-1	TRBD1	.	TRBJ2-1	CASSLTGTGRYNEQFF	TGCGCCAGCAGCTTGACCGGGACAGGGCGATACAATGAGCAGTTCTTC
TRBV28	TRBD1	few	TRBJ2-7	CASSSPRGEQYF	TGTGCCAGCAGTTCCCCCAGGGGGGAGCAGTACTTC
TRBV5-4	TRBD2	few	TRBJ2-1	CATRGASGRGVNEQFF	TGTGCCACGCGCGGGGCTAGCGGGAGAGGGGTCAATGAGCAGTTCTTC
TRBV28	.	many	TRBJ2-1	CASSYQVHSYNEQFF	TGTGCCAGCAGTTACCAGGTACACTCCTACAATGAGCAGTTCTTC
TRBV2	.	.	TRBJ2-2	CASSDEGELFF	TGTGCCAGCAGTGACGAAGGGGAGCTGTTTTTT
TRBV15	.	.	TRBJ2-7	CATSAGRGATYEQYF	TGTGCCACCAGTGCAGGTCGGGGAGCCACCTACGAGCAGTACTTC
TRBV7-7	.	few	TRBJ2-4	CASSRDHRAWAKNIQYF	TGTGCCAGCAGTCGGGACCACAGGGCCTGGGCCAAAAACATTCAGTACTTC
TRBV28	.	many	TRBJ1-2	CASSEQGIYGYTF	TGTGCCAGCAGTGAACAGGGTATTTATGGCTACACCTTC